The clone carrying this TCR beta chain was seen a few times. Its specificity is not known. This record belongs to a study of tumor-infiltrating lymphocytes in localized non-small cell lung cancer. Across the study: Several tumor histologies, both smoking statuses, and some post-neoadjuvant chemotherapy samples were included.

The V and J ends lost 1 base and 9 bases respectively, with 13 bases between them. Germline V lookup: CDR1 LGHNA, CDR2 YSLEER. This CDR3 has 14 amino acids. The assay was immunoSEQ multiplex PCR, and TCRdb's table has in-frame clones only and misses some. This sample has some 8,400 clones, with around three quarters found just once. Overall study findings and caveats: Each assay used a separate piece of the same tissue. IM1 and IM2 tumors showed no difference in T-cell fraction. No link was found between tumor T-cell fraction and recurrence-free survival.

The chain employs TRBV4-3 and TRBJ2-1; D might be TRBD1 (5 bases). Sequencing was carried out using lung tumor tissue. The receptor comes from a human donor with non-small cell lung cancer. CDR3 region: CASSQVSRASEQFF. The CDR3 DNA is TGCGCCAGCAGCCAAGTATCCAGGGCTTCTGAGCAGTTCTTC.